The following is a TCR beta chain sequence with its context. Its antigen is undetermined. Germline assignment: CDR1 MDHEN and CDR2 SYDVKM. This CDR3 comprises 13 residues. V was clipped by 11 bases and J by 0 bases; unmatched bases: 6. This record belongs to a study of cytomegalovirus exposure and HLA in healthy donors. The overall study: Of 300 to 500 genotyped donors, 65% to 85% clustered with self-reported Caucasian donors.

Amplification used 60 Vbeta primers and 13 Jbeta primers. The assay was immunoSEQ multiplex PCR, and TCRdb's table has in-frame clones only and misses some. The sample records 120,000 or so clones, more than 80% being singletons. Study results and limitations: TCR beta sequences reportedly predicted the HLA-A and HLA-B alleles of most subjects accurately. Listed as cytomegalovirus-associated were about 160 TCR beta chains. After further analysis at a later stage, 16,951 TCR beta sequences were associated with HLA alleles at 0.05 false discovery rate.

Sequenced sample: PBMCs. This clonotype originated in a man between 40 and 49 years old in good health and CMV-seronegative. This rearrangement joins TRBV28 to TRBJ1-2; 7 bases are shared with TRBD1. The DNA of the CDR3 is TGTGCCGGAGGGACAGCCGCTAACTATGGCTACACCTTC. Translated: CAGGTAANYGYTF.